Included here is one TCR beta chain sequence, with context. Its cognate antigen is unknown. This specimen comes from a study of memory CD4+ T cells and cytomegalovirus serostatus. Study summary: Donors were healthy Belgian adults, some 10 CMV seropositive and about two dozen seronegative. The study's findings and limits: CD4+ memory repertoires contained about 40% of the roughly 150 reported CMV TCRbeta sequences.

Some clones are missing from TCRdb's copy, which holds only in-frame ones; the method was immunoSEQ multiplex PCR. The sample lists some 29,000 clones, roughly 80% occurring once. Single viable CD3+CD4+CD8-CD45RO+ cells were sorted as the memory CD4+ T cells. After thawing, CD4+ T cells were positively selected. Germline V lookup: CDR1 SNHLY, CDR2 FYNNEI. V lost 2 bases and J lost 5, with 6 bases in between. The CDR3 is 13 residues long. This chain uses TRBV2 with TRBJ2-2; D may be TRBD2 (5 bases). This TCR derives from an adult in good health and CMV-seronegative. Some clones in this sample may be carry-over from other donors' samples. Sequenced: memory CD4+ T cells from blood. Here the CDR3 reads CASSETRTGELFF. Written as DNA, the CDR3 is TGTGCCAGCAGTGAAACTAGAACCGGGGAGCTGTTTTTT.